This entry describes one T cell receptor beta chain. The CDR3 spans 13 residues. The germline V gene encodes CDR1 SNHLY and CDR2 FYNNEI. V was cut by 3 bases and J by 2 bases, with 8 bases left in between. The sample is drawn from a study of cytomegalovirus exposure and HLA in healthy donors. With 60 Vbeta and 13 Jbeta primers, the PCR was carried out. Here immunoSEQ multiplex PCR was the method, and the copy in TCRdb shows in-frame clones only, minus some. The table records under 150,000 clones, about two thirds of them present only once. The chain uses TRBV2 and TRBJ2-7; D remains ambiguous. The sequenced sample consisted of PBMCs. This receptor was taken from a human donor in good health. The chain's CDR3 is CASSDYGTYEQYF. The CDR3 region has the DNA TGTGCCAGCAGTGACTACGGTACCTACGAGCAGTACTTC.